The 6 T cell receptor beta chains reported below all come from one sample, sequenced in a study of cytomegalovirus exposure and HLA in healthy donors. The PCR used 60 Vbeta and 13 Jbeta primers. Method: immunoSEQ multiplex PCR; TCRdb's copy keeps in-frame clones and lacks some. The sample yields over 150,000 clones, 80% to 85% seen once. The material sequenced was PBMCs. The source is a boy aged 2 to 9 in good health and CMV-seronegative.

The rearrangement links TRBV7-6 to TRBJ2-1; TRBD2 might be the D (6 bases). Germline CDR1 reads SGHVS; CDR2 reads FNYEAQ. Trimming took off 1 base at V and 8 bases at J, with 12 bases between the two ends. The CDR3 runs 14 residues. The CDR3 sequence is CASSLGGTAYEQFF. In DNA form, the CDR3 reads TGTGCCAGCAGCTTAGGCGGGACTGCCTATGAGCAGTTCTTC.

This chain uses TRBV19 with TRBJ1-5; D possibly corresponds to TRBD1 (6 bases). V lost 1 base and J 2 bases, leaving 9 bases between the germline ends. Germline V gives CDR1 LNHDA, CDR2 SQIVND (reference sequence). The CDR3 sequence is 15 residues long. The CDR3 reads CASSIARGGNQPQHF. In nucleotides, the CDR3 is TGTGCCAGTAGTATAGCCAGGGGTGGCAATCAGCCCCAGCATTTT.

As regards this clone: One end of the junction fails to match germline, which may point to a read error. The CDR3 DNA reads TGTGCCAGTAGTAACCAGGGCTACAGGGGAGAGGCCCAGTACTTC. Its protein product is CASSNQGYRGEAQYF. The chain combines TRBV19 with TRBJ2-5; 7 bases map to TRBD1. Germline lookup yields CDR1 LNHDA and CDR2 SQIVND (reference sequence). The CDR3 loop spans 15 amino acids.

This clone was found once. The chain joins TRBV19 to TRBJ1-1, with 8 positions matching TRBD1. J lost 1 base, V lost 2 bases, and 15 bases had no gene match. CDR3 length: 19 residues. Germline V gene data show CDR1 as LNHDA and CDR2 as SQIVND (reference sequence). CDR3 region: CASSIFRGQVISRNTEAFF. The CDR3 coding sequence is TGTGCCAGTAGTATATTTCGGGGACAGGTAATCTCAAGGAACACTGAAGCTTTCTTT.

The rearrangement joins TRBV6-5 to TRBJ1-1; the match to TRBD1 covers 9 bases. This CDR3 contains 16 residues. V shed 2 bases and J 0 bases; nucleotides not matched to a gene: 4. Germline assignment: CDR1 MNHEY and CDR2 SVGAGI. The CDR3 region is CASSYRRTGVNTEAFF. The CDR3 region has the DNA TGTGCCAGCAGTTACCGACGGACAGGGGTGAACACTGAAGCTTTCTTT.

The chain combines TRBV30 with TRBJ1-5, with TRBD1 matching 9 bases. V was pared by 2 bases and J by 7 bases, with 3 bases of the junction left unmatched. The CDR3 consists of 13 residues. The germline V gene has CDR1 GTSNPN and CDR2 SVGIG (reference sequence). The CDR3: CAWSRQGEQPQHF. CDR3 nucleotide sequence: TGTGCCTGGAGTCGACAGGGGGAGCAGCCCCAGCATTTT.